The 25 T cell receptor beta chains in this list originate from one sample, sequenced in a study of T cells in women clearing cervical HPV infection. TCRdb's copy holds only in-frame clones and misses some; the assay was immunoSEQ multiplex PCR. This listing includes about 14,000 clones. Sample: blood buffy coat. The receptor source for this set is a woman between 18 and 70 years old with a cervical HPV16 infection that either progressed to CIN3+ or cleared (not recorded which).

In terms of frequency, this clone is medium-sized (0.01 to 0.1%). The observed sequence ends 3 residues before the CDR3 terminus, with the missing tail filled in from the germline J gene. This rearrangement joins TRBV7-6 to TRBJ2-2; D ambiguous. The CDR3 loop spans 16 amino acids. The V end was cut by 2 bases, the J end by 2 bases, with 12 bases between. Germline-derived CDR1 and CDR2 are SGHVS and FNYEAQ. The CDR3: CASSLQAASNTGELFF. The CDR3 bases that were read are TGTGCCAGCAGCTTACAAGCCGCGAGTAACACCGGGGAG.

Of note for this clone: A junction boundary mismatches the germline segment, possibly from a read error. From the germline J gene comes the end of the CDR3, since the read stops 3 residues before it. V is TRBV4-2 and J is TRBJ2-7, with TRBD2 matching 11 bases. The CDR3 totals 19 residues. Germline V gene sequence: CDR1 LGHNA, CDR2 YNFKEQ. The CDR3 spells CASSKETGTSGIPMYEQYF. The CDR3 DNA, read in part, is TGTGCCAGCAGCAAAGAAACCGGGACTAGCGGAATTCCTATGTACGAG.

Concerning this clone: The CDR3 end lies 3 residues beyond the end of the read and is filled in from the germline J gene. This sequence joins TRBV19 and TRBJ2-4, with 9 positions matching TRBD1. There are 14 residues in the CDR3. CDR1 is LNHDA and CDR2 is SQIVND in the germline V gene (reference sequence). The sequenced part of the CDR3 DNA is TGTGCCAGTAACCAACAGGGGGCTCCTAATGGT. Its translation is CASNQQGAPNG. The whole CDR3 is CASNQQGAPNGQYF.

Comment on this clone: The read halts 3 residues ahead of the CDR3 end, with the missing end drawn from the germline J gene. This sequence joins TRBV7-2 and TRBJ2-4; maybe TRBD1 (6 bases). Germline V lookup: CDR1 SGHTA, CDR2 FQGNSA. This CDR3 region has 13 residues. The sequenced part of the CDR3 DNA is TGTGCCAGCAGTGTAGACAGGACCGGTGGT. This gives the protein CASSVDRTGG. The whole CDR3 sequence reads CASSVDRTGGQYF.

A word on this clone: From the germline J gene comes the end of the CDR3, since the read stops 3 residues before it. V gene TRBV15 combines with J gene TRBJ2-4; 9 nucleotides line up with TRBD1. The CDR3 sequence is 14 residues long. The junction had 9 bases not matched to a gene; V was cut back by 8 bases and J by 7 bases. CDR1 LNHNV and CDR2 YYDKDF come from the germline V gene (reference sequence). The part of the CDR3 DNA that was read is TGTGCCACCGCCGCTCCGGGACAGGGCAACATT. Protein product: CATAAPGQGNI. From start to end, the CDR3 is CATAAPGQGNIQYF.

Concerning this clone itself: The sample carries other DNA sequences with the same CDR3. CDR3 DNA, as far as it was read: TGTGCCAGCAGCCGGGGGGGGACCTCTGGAAACACC. This translates into CASSRGGTSGNT. The whole CDR3 reads CASSRGGTSGNTIYF. The chain has TRBV7-9 and TRBJ1-3, with a possible D match to TRBD1 (5 bases). The read ends 3 residues early relative to the CDR3; the germline J gene fills the gap. Germline lookup yields CDR1 SEHNR and CDR2 FQNEAQ (reference sequence). V lost 5 bases to trimming and J lost 0 bases, with 11 bases between them. This CDR3 has 15 residues. The variable domain in full, completed from reference TRBV7-9 and TRBJ1-3, reads DTGVSQNPRHKITKRGQNVTFRCDPISEHNRLYWYRQTLGQGPEFLTYFQNEAQLEKSRLLSDRFSAERPKGSFSTLEIQRTEQGDSAMYLCASSRGGTSGNTIYFGEGSWLTVV.

Turning to this clone: The read terminates 3 residues before the CDR3 end, so the remaining end is supplied by the germline J gene. The rearrangement uses TRBV6-2 or TRBV6-3 and TRBJ2-2; a weak D match, TRBD2 (6 bases). CDR1 and CDR2 (germline): MNHEY, SVGEGT. The CDR3 is made up of 15 amino acids. Trimming took off 5 bases at V and 1 base at J, with 11 bases between the two ends. CDR3 DNA, as far as it was read: TGTGCCAGCAGTCCCCGGGACTGGAACACCGGGGAG. Protein: CASSPRDWNTGE. The whole CDR3 reads CASSPRDWNTGELFF.

Worth noting for this clone: The DNA ends 3 residues before the CDR3 does, and the rest of the CDR3 is filled in from the germline J gene. This rearrangement joins TRBV5-5 to TRBJ2-7, with D hard to call. Per the germline V gene, CDR1 is SGHKS and CDR2 is YYEKEE (reference sequence). V was cut by 4 bases and J by 3 bases, with 14 bases left in between. CDR3 size: 14 residues. The sequenced part of the CDR3 DNA is TGTGCCAGCAGCCAATTCAACCCGGGCTACGAG. Protein: CASSQFNPGYE. The CDR3 as a whole reads CASSQFNPGYEQYF.

In regard to this clone: The observed sequence ends 3 residues before the CDR3 terminus, with the missing tail filled in from the germline J gene. The rearrangement joins TRBV6-2 or TRBV6-3 to TRBJ1-2; possibly TRBD1 for D (5 bases). This CDR3 comprises 15 residues. Germline V lookup: CDR1 MNHEY, CDR2 SVGEGT. The CDR3 region is CASSPRRGRNNDYTF. CDR3 DNA (partial): TGTGCCAGCAGCCCTCGGCGGGGGAGAAACAATGAC.

The CDR3 here is CSARVGLRNASYEQYF. The covered CDR3 bases are TGCAGTGCTAGAGTGGGTCTCAGGAACGCCTCCTACGAG. The chain recombines TRBV20-1 with TRBJ2-7; D is uncertain. The CDR3 end is not reached by the read, which stops 3 residues before it; the germline J gene fills it in. The V gene lost 1 base and the J gene lost 0 bases, with 16 bases spanning the gap. Looked up from germline, CDR1 is DFQATT and CDR2 is SNEGSKA (reference sequence). This CDR3 has 16 residues.

To note about this clone: The CDR3 extends 3 residues past the end of the read, so its final part is completed from the germline J gene. V gene TRBV7-6 combines with J gene TRBJ1-4; 11 bases fit TRBD1. Trimming cost V 3 bases and J 7 bases; bases outside gene matches: 4. The length of the CDR3 is 15 residues. Germline V CDR1 and CDR2: SGHVS, FNYEAQ. The DNA read from the CDR3 is TGTGCCAGCAGCTTTCCCGGGACAGGGGGTGAAAAA. Translating it yields CASSFPGTGGEK. The whole CDR3 is CASSFPGTGGEKLFF. The full variable domain, completed using reference TRBV7-6 and TRBJ1-4, is GAGVSQSPRYKVTKRGQDVALRCDPISGHVSLYWYRQALGQGPEFLTYFNYEAQQDKSGLPNDRFSAERPEGSISTLTIQRTEQRDSAMYRCASSFPGTGGEKLFFGSGTQLSVL.

Comment on this clone: The read gets to within 3 residues of the CDR3 end, and the germline J gene fills in the rest. The chain is built from TRBV19 and TRBJ2-2; D might be TRBD1 (6 bases). The germline V gene has CDR1 LNHDA and CDR2 SQIVND (reference sequence). CDR3 length: 13 amino acids. Trimming took 4 bases from V and 6 from J, leaving 9 bases between them. The CDR3 spells CASSTSGAGELFF. The covered CDR3 bases are TGTGCCAGTAGTACCTCAGGGGCCGGGGAG.

On this clone: One end of the junction is discordant with germline, which a read error may explain. The read terminates 3 residues before the CDR3 end, so the remaining end is supplied by the germline J gene. The sample carries other DNA sequences with the same CDR3. The J gene is TRBJ1-3, the V gene TRBV19, with D perhaps matching TRBD1 (6 bases). Germline V gene lookup returns CDR1 LNHDA and CDR2 SQIVND (reference sequence). The CDR3 length is 14 residues. The CDR3 DNA, read in part, is TGTGCCAGTAGTTCGACAGGATCTGGAAACACA. The encoded protein is CASSSTGSGNT. Given in full, the CDR3 is CASSSTGSGNTIYF.

As regards this clone: The read halts 3 residues ahead of the CDR3 end, with the missing end drawn from the germline J gene. The chain uses TRBV5-1 and TRBJ1-6; D may be TRBD1 (5 bases). V dropped 1 base and J dropped 9 bases, with 11 bases sitting between them. Per the germline V gene, CDR1 is SGHRS and CDR2 is YFSETQ. The CDR3 is made up of 14 amino acids. The CDR3 DNA, read in part, is TGCGCCAGCAGCTTGTGGGGGGAGGGTTCACCC. This translates into CASSLWGEGSP. The full CDR3 is CASSLWGEGSPLHF.

As to this clone: The CDR3 is cut off 3 residues early in the read; its end comes from the germline J gene. J is TRBJ2-7 and V is TRBV7-2; maybe TRBD1 (5 bases). V was cut by 0 bases and J by 3 bases, with 6 bases left in between. The CDR3 loop spans 13 amino acids. Germline V lookup: CDR1 SGHTA, CDR2 FQGNSA. CDR3 DNA (partial): TGTGCCAGCAGCTTAGCACAGGACTACGAG. Translated, it gives CASSLAQDYE. The full CDR3 reads CASSLAQDYEQYF.

Details on this clone: The DNA ends 3 residues before the CDR3 does, and the rest of the CDR3 is filled in from the germline J gene. This chain joins TRBV12-3 or TRBV12-4 and TRBJ2-7, with TRBD1 matching 7 bases. The V gene end was trimmed by 4 bases and the J gene end by 6 bases; junction bases not matched to a gene: 6. CDR3 length: 13 residues. Incomplete CDR3 DNA: TGTGCCAGCAGTTCCAGGGGGAAGGGCGAG. This translates into CASSSRGKGE. The complete CDR3 reads CASSSRGKGEQYF.

Concerning this clone: The CDR3 is cut off 3 residues early in the read; its end comes from the germline J gene. V is TRBV20-1 and J is TRBJ1-2, with TRBD1 as a possible D gene (5 bases). Germline CDR1 and CDR2: DFQATT and SNEGSKA (reference sequence). V lost 1 base, J lost 3 bases, and 9 bases lay in between. CDR3 length: 13 residues. This CDR3 is CSARVQGDYGYTF. The DNA read from the CDR3 is TGCAGTGCTAGAGTCCAGGGAGACTATGGC.

With regard to this clone: The CDR3 end is not reached by the read, which stops 3 residues before it; the germline J gene fills it in. The chain combines TRBV28 with TRBJ1-4; 7 positions match TRBD1. V was clipped by 6 bases and J by 4 bases; unmatched bases: 8. This CDR3 is 15 amino acids long. Germline-derived CDR1 and CDR2 are MDHEN and SYDVKM. CDR3 region: CASRPGQLLNEKLFF. The CDR3 bases that were read are TGTGCCAGCAGACCGGGACAGCTGCTTAATGAAAAA.

Details on this clone: The read halts 3 residues ahead of the CDR3 end, with the missing end drawn from the germline J gene. This chain connects TRBV19 to TRBJ2-2; 9 bases are shared with TRBD1. The ends lost 2 bases at V and 7 bases at J; junction bases unmatched: 5. This CDR3 has 15 residues. Germline V gene lookup returns CDR1 LNHDA and CDR2 SQIVND (reference sequence). Incomplete CDR3 DNA: TGTGCCAGTAGTATACGACAGGGGGGAATCGGGGAG. It is translated as CASSIRQGGIGE. In full, the CDR3 is CASSIRQGGIGELFF.

About this clone: The read is 3 residues too short to cover the CDR3 end, so that end is filled in from the germline J gene. The rearrangement joins TRBV11-2 to TRBJ1-1; D gene unclear. Germline CDR1 is SGHAT and CDR2 is FQNNGV. The V and J ends lost 2 bases and 5 bases respectively, with 6 bases between them. The CDR3 has 12 residues. The CDR3 region is CASSLIGTEAFF. The DNA read from the CDR3 is TGTGCCAGCAGCTTAATAGGGACTGAA.

Of note for this clone: The sequence runs out 3 residues before the end of the CDR3; the remainder is reconstructed from the germline J gene. This sequence joins TRBV3-1 (or the pseudogene TRBV3-2) and TRBJ2-1, with a tentative D call TRBD2 (7 bases). Trimming took 4 bases from V and 4 from J, leaving 26 bases between them. The CDR3 consists of 19 residues. Germline V gene sequence: CDR1 LGHDT, CDR2 YNNKEL (reference sequence). CDR3 residues: CASSPTSAGAGSIYNEQFF. CDR3 DNA, as far as it was read: TGTGCCAGCAGCCCCACAAGCGCGGGGGCGGGGAGTATATACAATGAG.

Of note for this clone: The read ends 3 residues before the CDR3 terminus; that terminus is restored from the germline J gene. The rearrangement links TRBV10-1 to TRBJ2-5; the D gene is possibly TRBD1 (6 bases). The CDR3 has 14 residues. Germline V gene lookup returns CDR1 WNHNN and CDR2 SYGVQD (reference sequence). Trimming stripped 5 bases from V and 3 bases from J, with 13 bases between. The CDR3 bases that were read are TGCGCCAGCAGTCCGGGACACATTAAAGAGACC. Protein sequence: CASSPGHIKET. The entire CDR3 protein reads CASSPGHIKETQYF.

Points on this clone: The read terminates 3 residues before the CDR3 end, so the remaining end is supplied by the germline J gene. V usage is TRBV11-3 and J usage is TRBJ1-2, with D tentatively TRBD1 (6 bases). The V gene's germline CDR1 is SGHNT and CDR2 YENEEA. This CDR3 is 15 amino acids long. This CDR3 reads CASSLPDRERNTYTF. The covered CDR3 bases are TGTGCCAGCAGCCTACCGGACAGAGAACGGAACACC.

As regards this clone: Read data end 3 residues before the CDR3 end; the end is taken from the germline J gene. The chain joins TRBV7-8 to TRBJ2-4; 7 bases fit TRBD1. Germline V gene lookup returns CDR1 SGHVS and CDR2 FQNEAQ. This CDR3 has 15 residues. CDR3 bases read: TGTGCCAGCAGCCTAAGGACAGGAACGAACTATGGT. Its protein is CASSLRTGTNYG. The CDR3 in full is CASSLRTGTNYGQYF. Looking up the rest from reference TRBV7-8 and TRBJ2-4 gives the full variable domain: GAGVSQSPRYKVAKRGQDVALRCDPISGHVSLFWYQQALGQGPEFLTYFQNEAQLDKSGLPSDRFFAERPEGSVSTLKIQRTQQEDSAVYLCASSLRTGTNYGQYFGAGTRLSVL.

Note on this clone: The sequenced fragment ends 3 residues before the CDR3 boundary, so the rest is inferred from the germline J gene. The rearrangement links TRBV9 to TRBJ1-6; 9 nucleotides line up with TRBD1. The junction had 13 bases not matched to a gene; V was cut back by 4 bases and J by 8 bases. Per the germline V gene, CDR1 is SGDLS and CDR2 is YYNGEE. The CDR3 is 17 residues long. The CDR3 region is CASSPNQGTGNHSPLHF. The covered CDR3 bases are TGTGCCAGCAGCCCCAATCAAGGGACAGGGAATCATTCACCC. The complete variable domain, with remaining parts taken from reference TRBV9 and TRBJ1-6, reads DSGVTQTPKHLITATGQRVTLRCSPRSGDLSVYWYQQSLDQGLQFLIQYYNGEERAKGNILERFSAQQFPDLHSELNLSSLELGDSALYFCASSPNQGTGNHSPLHFGNGTRLTVT.